This T cell receptor beta chain derives from a study of Graves' ophthalmopathy and Graves' hyperthyroidism. Patients newly diagnosed with hyperthyroidism, under 2 months' duration, were aged 18 to 65, the study reports. Lactation, pregnancy, uncontrolled infections and other autoimmune diseases were all grounds for excluding patients. Trimming left V 4 bases short and J 2 bases short, with 14 bases between. There are 15 residues in the CDR3. Germline V gene sequence: CDR1 ENHRY, CDR2 SYGVKD. On this clonotype itself: The antigen remains undetermined.

Study findings and constraints: Ophthalmopathy progression predictions by the model showed approximately 75% specificity and over 60% sensitivity. With about 87% sensitivity and roughly 77% specificity, a 13-signature model separated ophthalmopathy from stable hyperthyroidism.

CDR3 regions of TCR beta were amplified from RNA transcripts. HTBI-primed first-round RT-PCR preceded second-round multiplex PCR. Each CDR3 protein is one row after TCRdb ran MiXCR on the multiplex PCR reads. The sample contains 680,000 or so distinct CDR3 sequences, around a fifth of which appear only once. The chain combines TRBV10-3 with TRBJ1-1; D uncertain. Sequencing was performed on peripheral blood. The receptor was isolated from a woman aged 18-29 years with stable Graves' hyperthyroidism. Some clones in this sample may be carry-over from other donors' samples. CDR3 sequence: CAISASRAGNTEAFF. The CDR3 bases are TGTGCCATCAGTGCATCACGGGCCGGAAACACTGAAGCTTTCTTT.